The 2 T cell receptor beta chains listed next were all sequenced from one sample in a study of shared clonotypes between healthy human individuals. The assay was immunoSEQ multiplex PCR, and TCRdb's table has in-frame clones only and misses some. The table has over a million clones, around 75% seen once. Material for sequencing was memory CD4+ T cells sorted from blood. The subset denotes: CD45RA-negative fraction. The receptor source for this set is a man aged 18-30 years in good health.

The table lists this clone with a count of one. One end of the junction varies from germline; a read error may be responsible. The rearrangement links TRBV29-1 to TRBJ2-7, with 7 bases matching TRBD1. The CDR3 covers 11 residues. Per the germline V gene, CDR1 is SQVTM and CDR2 is ANQGSEA. The CDR3 protein is CSAEDRGGSYF. The CDR3 nucleotides are TGCAGCGCTGAAGATAGAGGGGGCTCCTACTTC.

This clone is a singleton in its sample. V and J are TRBV4-3 and TRBJ1-2; 7 bases match TRBD1. The V segment lost 0 bases and the J segment 3 bases; nucleotides outside the gene matches: 7. This CDR3 is built from 16 residues. Germline CDR1 reads LGHNA; CDR2 reads YSLEER. The CDR3 sequence is CASSQDFGRGDYGYTF. The CDR3 DNA is TGCGCCAGCAGCCAAGATTTCGGCAGGGGGGACTATGGCTACACCTTC.